This T cell receptor (beta chain) was captured in a study of shared clonotypes between healthy human individuals. Overall study findings and caveats: It was the non-shared clonotypes that had lower generation probabilities than clonotypes shared by all four donors.

This clone was found a few times. Its antigen is not known. The same CDR3 can be traced to other DNA sequences in this sample. Researchers ran the assay at a deep level. This table comes from immunoSEQ multiplex PCR, and its TCRdb copy is limited to in-frame clones, with some not included. The sample has about 380,000 clones, around 96% seen once. Germline V gene data show CDR1 as SEHNR and CDR2 as FQNEAQ (reference sequence). The length of the CDR3 is 14 residues. V was clipped by 2 bases and J by 0 bases, with 2 bases between them. This receptor was taken from a man aged 25-45 years in good health. J is TRBJ2-6 and V is TRBV7-9; D not certain. Sequenced: memory CD8+ T cells sorted from blood. Subset indicated: CD45RO+ cells pooled with CCR7-negative TemRA cells. The CDR3 DNA reads TGTGCCAGCAGCTTAAGCTCTGGGGCCAACGTCCTGACTTTC. Encoded protein: CASSLSSGANVLTF.